Given below is one T cell receptor (beta chain) in context. Generated by immunoSEQ multiplex PCR, the TCRdb table keeps only in-frame clones and is missing some. The repertoire holds about 170,000 clones, with about 86% as singletons. This sample is part of a study of blood T cell repertoires in COVID-19. Looking at the study overall: Samples representing acute and convalescent COVID-19 were sourced from the United States, Italy and Spain. Nucleic acid was either cDNA or gDNA, and it came from T cells, B-cell-depleted T cells, or PBMCs.

The V and J ends lost 0 bases and 7 bases, in that order; junction bases with no gene match: 6. The CDR3 covers 15 residues. The germline CDR1 and CDR2 sequences are SGHRS and YFSETQ. This chain links TRBV5-1 with TRBJ1-2, with 10 bases lining up with TRBD1. Material: peripheral blood. The clonotype comes from a woman aged 70-85 years who had recovered from COVID-19. The CDR3 DNA follows: TGCGCCAGCAGCTTGGTAGTCCGACAGGGGGCTGGCTACACCTTC. Its translation: CASSLVVRQGAGYTF.